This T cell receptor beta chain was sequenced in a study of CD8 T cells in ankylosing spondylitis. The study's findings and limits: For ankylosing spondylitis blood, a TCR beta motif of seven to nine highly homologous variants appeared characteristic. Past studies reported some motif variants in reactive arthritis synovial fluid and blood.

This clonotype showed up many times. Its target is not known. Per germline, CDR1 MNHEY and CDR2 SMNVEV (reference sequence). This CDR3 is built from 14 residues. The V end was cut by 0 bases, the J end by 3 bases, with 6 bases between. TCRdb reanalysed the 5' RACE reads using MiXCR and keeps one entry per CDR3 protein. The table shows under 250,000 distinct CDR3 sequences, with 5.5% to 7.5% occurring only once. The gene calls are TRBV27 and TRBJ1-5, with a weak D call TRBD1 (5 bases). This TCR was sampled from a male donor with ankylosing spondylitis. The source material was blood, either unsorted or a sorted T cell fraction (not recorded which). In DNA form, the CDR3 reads TGTGCCAGCAGTTTATCAGGGGACAATCAGCCCCAGCATTTT. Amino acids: CASSLSGDNQPQHF.